This TCR beta chain was identified during a study of human T cells and chemical hapten exposure. Background on the study: Variability of per-sample TCR yields stemmed mainly from small differences in pooled library volume.

Single cDNA molecules in the library carried unique molecular identifiers attached during preparation. From the 5' RACE reads, TCRdb called clonotypes with MiXCR, one entry per CDR3 protein. The sample has under 100,000 distinct CDR3 sequences, 15% to 20% seen once; the top ten hold about 6.5%. Blood, whole and unfractionated, served as the source for total RNA extraction. On this clonotype: Its antigen is unidentified.

CDR1 is MDHEN and CDR2 is SYDVKM in the germline V gene. V lost 5 bases to trimming and J lost 5 bases; unmatched junction nucleotides: 6. This CDR3 region has 15 residues. Study observations and caveats: DPC sensitization left the count of TCRs above 1 in 1000 unchanged.

This chain joins TRBV28 and TRBJ2-2; TRBD2 matches at 9 bases. The clonotype was recovered from a female donor in good health. CDR3 nucleotide sequence: TGTGCCAGCAGTACCGGGACTAGCTTGACCGGGGAGCTGTTTTTT. It codes for CASSTGTSLTGELFF. The full variable domain, completed using reference TRBV28 and TRBJ2-2, is DVKVTQSSRYLVKRTGEKVFLECVQDMDHENMFWYRQDPGLGLRLIYFSYDVKMKEKGDIPEGYSVSREKKERFSLILESASTNQTSMYLCASSTGTSLTGELFFGEGSRLTVL.